Following are 27 T cell receptor beta chains from one sample sequenced in a study of T cells after yellow fever vaccination. TCRdb ran MiXCR on the 5' RACE reads and lists one entry per CDR3 protein. Altogether under 600,000 distinct CDR3 sequences are present, 20% to 25% being singletons, with the ten largest covering around 17%. Source: PBMCs, taken about 20 days after the first yellow fever vaccination. Receptors were obtained from a man aged 18 to 35 who received the YFV17D yellow fever vaccine.

V gene TRBV6-2 or TRBV6-3 combines with J gene TRBJ2-1, with 10 bases fitting TRBD2. With 8 bases clipped from V and 0 bases from J, the junction kept 7 bases outside the gene matches. Germline CDR1 and CDR2: MNHEY and SVGEGT. The CDR3 totals 16 residues. CDR3 sequence reads: CASFSGGLSSYNEQFF. As DNA, the CDR3 is TGTGCCAGCTTTAGCGGGGGGCTAAGCTCCTACAATGAGCAGTTCTTC.

The genes are TRBV7-9 and TRBJ2-7; TRBD2 might be the D (5 bases). Between the trimmed V and J ends, which lost 3 bases and 3 bases, there was a span of 18 bases. The germline gives CDR1 SEHNR, CDR2 FQNEAQ (reference sequence). The CDR3 has 16 amino acids. The CDR3, as DNA: TGTGCCAGCAGCTTGAAGTCCGGGAACAGATTCTACGAGCAGTACTTC. As protein: CASSLKSGNRFYEQYF.

The chain has TRBV4-1 and TRBJ2-3; unclear D gene. V lost 0 bases, J lost 4 bases, and 17 bases lay in between. Germline CDR1 and CDR2: MGHRA and YSYEKL. CDR3 length equals 17 residues. The CDR3 protein is CASSQDHSWGISDTQYF. CDR3 nucleotides: TGCGCCAGCAGCCAAGATCATAGTTGGGGTATTTCAGATACGCAGTATTTT.

This clonotype was seen a few times. This chain's CDR3 is CASSQAPNEQFF. The DNA of the CDR3 is TGTGCCAGCAGCCAGGCCCCCAATGAGCAGTTCTTC. V gene TRBV7-9 combines with J gene TRBJ2-1; D is uncertain. The CDR3 runs 12 residues. Germline lookup yields CDR1 SEHNR and CDR2 FQNEAQ (reference sequence). V was cut by 5 bases and J by 6 bases, with 8 bases left in between.

The chain couples TRBV4-2 to TRBJ1-1; D unresolved. The CDR3 is 14 residues long. Germline V lookup: CDR1 LGHNA, CDR2 YNFKEQ. V shed 0 bases and J shed 11 bases, with 16 bases lying between them. The CDR3 protein is CASSQETLTSTAFF. The CDR3 nucleotides read TGTGCCAGCAGCCAAGAAACCCTAACCAGTACGGCTTTCTTT.

This clonotype occurred a few times. This rearrangement joins TRBV24-1 to TRBJ2-5, with 9 bases matching TRBD2. Losses at the gene ends were 2 bases for V and 6 bases for J; bases not matched to a gene: 6. The CDR3 sequence is 15 residues long. Per germline, CDR1 KGHDR and CDR2 SFDVKD. The CDR3 reads CATSDSGSGGKTQYF. The CDR3 nucleotides read TGTGCCACCAGTGATTCTGGTAGCGGGGGAAAGACCCAGTACTTC.

This clonotype was seen a few times. The chain couples TRBV7-2 to TRBJ2-7; D unclear. Germline CDR1 and CDR2: SGHTA and FQGNSA. This CDR3 is built from 13 residues. Trimming left V 0 bases short and J 3 bases short, with 6 bases between. CDR3 in DNA: TGTGCCAGCAGCTTAGCGGCAGGCTACGAGCAGTACGTC. It codes for CASSLAAGYEQYV.

At least ten counts were recorded for this clonotype. The chain uses TRBV4-2 and TRBJ2-1; possible D gene TRBD2, 5 bases. V lost 0 bases to trimming and J lost 5 bases, with 14 bases between them. CDR3 length equals 16 residues. Germline CDR1 and CDR2: LGHNA and YNFKEQ. The CDR3 sequence is CASSQDPQRSHNEQFF. In DNA, the CDR3 is TGTGCCAGCAGCCAAGATCCCCAGCGGAGCCACAATGAGCAGTTCTTC.

The chain carries TRBV2 and TRBJ2-7, with D perhaps matching TRBD1 or TRBD2 (5 bases each). The CDR3 runs 14 residues. V lost 4 bases to trimming and J lost 2 bases, with 12 bases between them. CDR1 and CDR2 from the germline V gene are SNHLY and FYNNEI. CDR3: CASSAGPGAYEQYF. Here the CDR3 DNA reads TGTGCCAGCAGTGCGGGACCCGGGGCCTACGAGCAGTACTTC.

CDR3 in amino acids: CASKAPGSGGYNEQFF. DNA for the CDR3: TGTGCCAGTAAAGCTCCCGGGAGCGGGGGTTACAATGAGCAGTTCTTC. The V and J genes are TRBV19 and TRBJ2-1; 8 bases are shared with TRBD2. Germline values: CDR1 LNHDA, CDR2 SQIVND (reference sequence). The CDR3 loop spans 16 amino acids. V was clipped by 7 bases and J by 4 bases; unmatched bases: 12.

The chain employs TRBV5-1 and TRBJ2-5; D is ambiguous. Trimming pared 2 bases from V and 0 bases from J, leaving 11 bases between. This CDR3 is built from 15 residues. Looked up from germline, CDR1 is SGHRS and CDR2 is YFSETQ. The CDR3 sequence: CASSFPTEHQETQYF. CDR3 nucleotides: TGCGCCAGCAGCTTTCCTACGGAGCACCAAGAGACCCAGTACTTC.

This clonotype was observed a handful of times. V gene TRBV29-1 combines with J gene TRBJ2-7; TRBD2 aligns across 8 bases. V shed 5 bases and J 0 bases; nucleotides not matched to a gene: 3. CDR3 length: 13 residues. Germline V CDR1 and CDR2: SQVTM, ANQGSEA. The CDR3 DNA is TGCAGCGTTAAACTAGCGGACTCCTACGAGCAGTACTTC. Translating gives CSVKLADSYEQYF.

The genes are TRBV12-3 or TRBV12-4 and TRBJ2-1; 12 bases are shared with TRBD1. This CDR3 is 17 amino acids long. The V gene end was trimmed by 1 base and the J gene end by 7 bases; junction bases not matched to a gene: 8. CDR3 coding DNA: TGTGCCAGCAGTTTAGGTAGACGGGACAGGGGGCTTAATGAGCAGTTCTTC. Its protein is CASSLGRRDRGLNEQFF.

This sequence joins TRBV24-1 and TRBJ2-3; 9 bases map to TRBD2. V lost 4 bases to trimming and J lost 5 bases; unmatched junction nucleotides: 12. The CDR3 is 17 amino acids. In germline, CDR1 is KGHDR, CDR2 SFDVKD. This CDR3 reads CATSEAGRGGHQDTQYF. Here the CDR3 DNA reads TGTGCCACCAGTGAGGCGGGGCGGGGGGGCCACCAAGATACGCAGTATTTT.

This clonotype was picked up a small number of times. J is TRBJ2-7 and V is TRBV7-9, with D possibly being TRBD1 (6 bases). The CDR3 has 14 residues. The germline V gene has CDR1 SEHNR and CDR2 FQNEAQ (reference sequence). V was pared by 4 bases and J by 9 bases, with 19 bases between. CDR3 loop: CASSSNAGQFGQYF. CDR3 bases: TGTGCCAGCAGCTCAAACGCCGGACAGTTCGGGCAGTACTTC.

The sample holds a few counts of this clonotype. The rearrangement uses TRBV5-1 and TRBJ1-1, with D hard to call. Germline V gene lookup returns CDR1 SGHRS and CDR2 YFSETQ. This CDR3 comprises 15 residues. V lost 0 bases, J lost 4 bases, and 13 bases lay in between. The CDR3 nucleotides are TGCGCCAGCAGCTTGGAGGAAGGGTGGAGCACTGAAGCTTTCTTT. This codes for CASSLEEGWSTEAFF. The whole variable domain, filled in from reference TRBV5-1 and TRBJ1-1, reads KAGVTQTPRYLIKTRGQQVTLSCSPISGHRSVSWYQQTPGQGLQFLFEYFSETQRNKGNFPGRFSGRQFSNSRSEMNVSTLELGDSALYLCASSLEEGWSTEAFFGQGTRLTVV.

Many counts were recorded for this clonotype. This chain links TRBV5-1 with TRBJ1-2; D uncertain. This CDR3 is 13 amino acids long. Trimming pared 4 bases from V and 4 bases from J, leaving 11 bases between. Per the germline V gene, CDR1 is SGHRS and CDR2 is YFSETQ. Here the CDR3 reads CASSAGPSYGYTF. The CDR3 nucleotides are TGCGCCAGCAGCGCTGGACCTAGCTATGGCTACACCTTC.

J is TRBJ2-3 and V is TRBV6-2 or TRBV6-3, with TRBD1 identical over 7 bases. The CDR3 totals 15 residues. The trim removed 4 bases at V and 2 bases at J, leaving 6 bases unmatched. Germline assignment: CDR1 MNHEY and CDR2 SVGEGT. The CDR3 region is CASSSLGQDTDTQYF. The CDR3 region has the DNA TGTGCCAGCAGTTCCCTCGGACAGGACACAGATACGCAGTATTTT.

In its sample, this clonotype was seen a few times. The chain has TRBV4-2 and TRBJ1-5; tentative D call: TRBD1 (5 bases). V was shortened by 0 bases and J by 9 bases, with 9 bases between the two germline ends. The V gene's germline CDR1 is LGHNA and CDR2 YNFKEQ. This CDR3 is 13 amino acids long. The CDR3 DNA sequence: TGTGCCAGCAGCCAAGATCTTGGGGCGCCCCAGCATTTT. Residues: CASSQDLGAPQHF.

This clonotype has only a few counts. The chain joins TRBV20-1 to TRBJ2-5; 11 bases agree with TRBD2. The germline V gene has CDR1 DFQATT and CDR2 SNEGSKA (reference sequence). The CDR3 has 13 residues. Trimming took 6 bases from V and 5 from J; bases not matched to a gene: 5. The CDR3 sequence: CSAMTSGVETQYF. The CDR3 region has the DNA TGCAGTGCCATGACTAGCGGGGTCGAGACCCAGTACTTC.

This sequence joins TRBV4-2 and TRBJ2-3, with 9 bases matching TRBD2. Germline lookup yields CDR1 LGHNA and CDR2 YNFKEQ. J lost 2 bases, V lost 0 bases, and 9 bases had no gene match. The CDR3 contains 18 residues. CDR3 nucleotide sequence: TGTGCCAGCAGCCAAGATAGGAGGGCGGGGGGGCCCACAGATACGCAGTATTTT. It codes for CASSQDRRAGGPTDTQYF.

The V call is TRBV7-9, the J call TRBJ2-3; 10 bases line up with TRBD2. V trimming: 5 bases; J trimming: 4 bases; junction bases outside the gene matches: 9. Per the germline V gene, CDR1 is SEHNR and CDR2 is FQNEAQ (reference sequence). The CDR3 is 16 amino acids. The CDR3 sequence: CASSPWVAGGPDTQYF. In nucleotides, the CDR3 is TGTGCCAGCAGCCCATGGGTAGCGGGGGGTCCAGATACGCAGTATTTT.

This rearrangement joins TRBV7-2 to TRBJ1-2, with 8 bases aligning to TRBD1. The germline CDR1 and CDR2 sequences are SGHTA and FQGNSA. After removal of 5 bases from V and 4 bases from J, the junction contained 12 bases not matched to a gene. CDR3 length: 16 residues. The CDR3 region is CASSMRTGPNGYGYTF. CDR3 DNA: TGTGCCAGCAGCATGCGGACAGGGCCAAATGGCTATGGCTACACCTTC. The full variable domain, in which reference TRBV7-2 and TRBJ1-2 provide the parts outside the CDR3, is GAGVSQSPSNKVTEKGKDVELRCDPISGHTALYWYRQSLGQGLEFLIYFQGNSAPDKSGLPSDRFSAERTGGSVSTLTIQRTQQEDSAVYLCASSMRTGPNGYGYTFGSGTRLTVV.

The chain carries TRBV5-1 and TRBJ2-4, with TRBD1 matching over 7 bases. Germline-derived CDR1 and CDR2 are SGHRS and YFSETQ. V shed 3 bases, J shed 8 bases, and the junction held 14 bases outside the gene matches. This CDR3 is built from 16 residues. The CDR3 coding sequence is TGCGCCAGCAGCTCAACGCTCAACAGGGGTCAGGACATTCAGTACTTC. Its translation: CASSSTLNRGQDIQYF.

This clonotype was found a few times. The chain links TRBV19 to TRBJ2-2; D could derive from TRBD1 or TRBD2 (5 bases each). The CDR3 is made up of 19 amino acids. V was clipped by 2 bases and J by 2 bases, with 21 bases between them. Looked up from germline, CDR1 is LNHDA and CDR2 is SQIVND (reference sequence). CDR3 coding DNA: TGTGCCAGTAGTATAAAAGGGTACCGGGGCCCTTTTAACACCGGGGAGCTGTTTTTT. Amino acid sequence: CASSIKGYRGPFNTGELFF.

This clonotype has only a few counts. This chain links TRBV7-9 with TRBJ2-2; 7 nucleotides match TRBD1. Germline lookup yields CDR1 SEHNR and CDR2 FQNEAQ (reference sequence). V shed 5 bases and J 7 bases; nucleotides not matched to a gene: 16. The CDR3 is 17 residues long. CDR3 DNA: TGTGCCAGCAGCCGTCCCTTTCCCGGGACAGATGGCGGGGAGCTGTTTTTT. As protein: CASSRPFPGTDGGELFF.

There are a few counts of this clonotype. This chain connects TRBV30 to TRBJ2-1; D uncertain. This CDR3 region has 11 residues. Trimming left V 4 bases short and J 6 bases short, with 7 bases between. From germline, CDR1 is GTSNPN and CDR2 SVGIG (reference sequence). The CDR3 DNA follows: TGTGCCTGGACCACCCTCAATGAGCAGTTCTTC. Residues: CAWTTLNEQFF.